The clone carrying this TCR beta chain was seen many times. Looked up from germline, CDR1 is DFQATT and CDR2 is SNEGSKA (reference sequence). Trimming stripped 1 base from V and 1 base from J, with 18 bases between. CDR3 length: 17 residues. In TCRdb, the 5' RACE reads were re-called with MiXCR into one record per CDR3 protein. This table holds 200,000 to 250,000 distinct CDR3 sequences, 7.5% found once. The sample belongs to a study of identical twins. In addition, the sample was reused for a study of yellow fever vaccine responses in identical twins.

The source is a woman aged 18 to 35 in good health. Sequencing was done on a sample of memory (CD45RO+) T cells sorted from blood. The chain uses TRBV20-1 and TRBJ2-3; possibly TRBD1 or TRBD2 for D (5 bases each). The CDR3 region is CSARADEGTWGTDTQYF. The CDR3, as DNA: TGCAGTGCTAGAGCCGACGAAGGGACCTGGGGCACAGATACGCAGTATTTT.